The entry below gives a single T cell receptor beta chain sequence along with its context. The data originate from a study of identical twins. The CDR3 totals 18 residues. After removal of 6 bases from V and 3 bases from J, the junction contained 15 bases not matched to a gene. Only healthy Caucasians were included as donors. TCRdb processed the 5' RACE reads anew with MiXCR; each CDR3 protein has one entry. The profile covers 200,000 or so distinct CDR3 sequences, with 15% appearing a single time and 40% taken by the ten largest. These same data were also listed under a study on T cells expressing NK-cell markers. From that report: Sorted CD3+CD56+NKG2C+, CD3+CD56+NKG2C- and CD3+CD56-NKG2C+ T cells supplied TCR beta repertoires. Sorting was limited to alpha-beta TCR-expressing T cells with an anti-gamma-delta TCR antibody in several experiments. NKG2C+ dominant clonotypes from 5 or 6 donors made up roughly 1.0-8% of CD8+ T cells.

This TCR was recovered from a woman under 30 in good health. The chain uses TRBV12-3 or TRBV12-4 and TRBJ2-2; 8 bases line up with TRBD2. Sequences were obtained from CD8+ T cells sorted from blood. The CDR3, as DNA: TGTGCCAGCAGACGAAAACGGGCCCACGGGAGGGACACCGGGGAGCTGTTTTTT. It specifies CASRRKRAHGRDTGELFF.